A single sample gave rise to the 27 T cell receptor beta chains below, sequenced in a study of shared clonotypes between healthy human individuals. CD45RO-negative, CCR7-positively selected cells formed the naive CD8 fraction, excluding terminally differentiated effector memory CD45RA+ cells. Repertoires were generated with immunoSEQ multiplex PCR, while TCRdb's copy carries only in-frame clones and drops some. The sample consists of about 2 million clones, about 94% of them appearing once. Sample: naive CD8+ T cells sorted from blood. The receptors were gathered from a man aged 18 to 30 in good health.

This CDR3 reads CASSPRDRDSTDTQYF. In DNA form, the CDR3 reads TGTGCCAGCAGCCCTAGGGACAGAGATAGCACAGATACGCAGTATTTT. The rearrangement uses TRBV5-4 and TRBJ2-3, with 7 bases matching TRBD1. The CDR3 is 16 residues long. V was clipped by 4 bases and J by 0 bases; unmatched bases: 8. CDR1 SGHNT and CDR2 YYREEE come from the germline V gene (reference sequence).

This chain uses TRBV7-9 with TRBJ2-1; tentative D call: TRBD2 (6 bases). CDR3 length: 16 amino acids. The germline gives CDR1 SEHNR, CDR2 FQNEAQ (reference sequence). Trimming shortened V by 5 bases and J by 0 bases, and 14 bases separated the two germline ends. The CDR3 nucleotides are TGTGCCAGCAGCCCTAGCGACCATACCTCCTACAATGAGCAGTTCTTC. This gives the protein CASSPSDHTSYNEQFF.

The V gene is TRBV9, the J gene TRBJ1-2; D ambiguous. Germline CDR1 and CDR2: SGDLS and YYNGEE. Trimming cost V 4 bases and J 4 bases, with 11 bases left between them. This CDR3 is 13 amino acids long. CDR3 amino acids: CASSPQEGYGYTF. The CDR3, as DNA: TGTGCCAGCAGCCCCCAAGAAGGCTATGGCTACACCTTC. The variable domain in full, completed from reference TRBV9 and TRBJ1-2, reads DSGVTQTPKHLITATGQRVTLRCSPRSGDLSVYWYQQSLDQGLQFLIQYYNGEERAKGNILERFSAQQFPDLHSELNLSSLELGDSALYFCASSPQEGYGYTFGSGTRLTVV.

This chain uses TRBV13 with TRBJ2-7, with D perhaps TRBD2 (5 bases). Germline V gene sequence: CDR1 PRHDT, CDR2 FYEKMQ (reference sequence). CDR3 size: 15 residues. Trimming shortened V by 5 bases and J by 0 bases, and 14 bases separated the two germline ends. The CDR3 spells CASSPTLSGSYEQYF. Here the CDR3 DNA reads TGTGCCAGCAGCCCCACACTAAGCGGCTCCTACGAGCAGTACTTC.

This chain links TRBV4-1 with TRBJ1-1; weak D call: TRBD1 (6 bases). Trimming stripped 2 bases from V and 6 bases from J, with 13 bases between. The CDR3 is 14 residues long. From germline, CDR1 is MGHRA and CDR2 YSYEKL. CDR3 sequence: CASSQIRGAAEAFF. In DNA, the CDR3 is TGCGCCAGCAGCCAAATAAGGGGGGCGGCTGAAGCTTTCTTT.

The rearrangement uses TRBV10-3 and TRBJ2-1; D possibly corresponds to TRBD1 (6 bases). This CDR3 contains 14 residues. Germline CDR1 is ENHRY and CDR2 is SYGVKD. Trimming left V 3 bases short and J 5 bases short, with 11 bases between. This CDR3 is CAISDGKGDNEQFF. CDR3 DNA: TGTGCCATCAGTGACGGGAAGGGGGACAATGAGCAGTTCTTC.

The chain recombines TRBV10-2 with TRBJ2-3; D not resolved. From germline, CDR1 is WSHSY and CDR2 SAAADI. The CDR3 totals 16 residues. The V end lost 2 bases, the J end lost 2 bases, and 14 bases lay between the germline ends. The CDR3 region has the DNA TGCGCCAGCAGTGAGCTGTTTAGCCTTATCACAGATACGCAGTATTTT. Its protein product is CASSELFSLITDTQYF.

Here the CDR3 reads CASRAGTVVEQYF. The CDR3 region has the DNA TGTGCCAGCAGAGCCGGGACAGTTGTGGAGCAGTACTTC. The rearrangement joins TRBV27 to TRBJ2-7, with TRBD1 matching over 7 bases. Trimming removed 6 bases from V and 7 bases from J; junction bases left unmatched: 9. Germline values: CDR1 MNHEY, CDR2 SMNVEV (reference sequence). The CDR3 totals 13 residues.

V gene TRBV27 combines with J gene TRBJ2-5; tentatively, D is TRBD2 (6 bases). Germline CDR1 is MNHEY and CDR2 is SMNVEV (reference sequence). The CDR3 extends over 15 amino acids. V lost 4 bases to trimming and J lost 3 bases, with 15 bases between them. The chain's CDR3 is CASSYLRGGEETQYF. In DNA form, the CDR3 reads TGTGCCAGCAGTTACCTCCGGGGCGGGGAAGAGACCCAGTACTTC.

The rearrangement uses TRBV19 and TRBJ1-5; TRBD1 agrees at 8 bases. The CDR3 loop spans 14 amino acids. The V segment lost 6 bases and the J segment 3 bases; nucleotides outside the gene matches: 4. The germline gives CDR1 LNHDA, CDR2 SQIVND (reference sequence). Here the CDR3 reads CASRRTGNNQPQHF. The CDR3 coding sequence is TGTGCCAGTAGGCGGACAGGGAACAATCAGCCCCAGCATTTT.

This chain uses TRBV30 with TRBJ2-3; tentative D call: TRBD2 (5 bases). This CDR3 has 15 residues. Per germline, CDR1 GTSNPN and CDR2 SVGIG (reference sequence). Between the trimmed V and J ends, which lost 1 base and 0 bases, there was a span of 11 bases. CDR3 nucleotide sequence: TGTGCCTGGAGTGCCGGGATTACTAGCACAGATACGCAGTATTTT. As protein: CAWSAGITSTDTQYF.

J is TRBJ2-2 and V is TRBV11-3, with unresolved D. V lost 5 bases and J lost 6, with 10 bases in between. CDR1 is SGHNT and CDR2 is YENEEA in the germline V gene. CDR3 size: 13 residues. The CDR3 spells CASSPSRPGELFF. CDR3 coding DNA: TGTGCCAGCAGCCCATCGAGACCCGGGGAGCTGTTTTTT.

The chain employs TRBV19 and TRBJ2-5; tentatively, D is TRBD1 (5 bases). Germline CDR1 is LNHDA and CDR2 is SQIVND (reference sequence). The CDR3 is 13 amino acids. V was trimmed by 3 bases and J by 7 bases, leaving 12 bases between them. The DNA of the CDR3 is TGTGCCAGTAGTATTGACAGCGCTGGGACCCAGTACTTC. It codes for CASSIDSAGTQYF.

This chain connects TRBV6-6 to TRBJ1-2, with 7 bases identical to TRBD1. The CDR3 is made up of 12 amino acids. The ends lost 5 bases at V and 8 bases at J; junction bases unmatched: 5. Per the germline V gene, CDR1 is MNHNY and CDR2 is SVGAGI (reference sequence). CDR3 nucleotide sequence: TGTGCCAGCAGTCACACAGGGGAGGGCTACACCTTC. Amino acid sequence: CASSHTGEGYTF.

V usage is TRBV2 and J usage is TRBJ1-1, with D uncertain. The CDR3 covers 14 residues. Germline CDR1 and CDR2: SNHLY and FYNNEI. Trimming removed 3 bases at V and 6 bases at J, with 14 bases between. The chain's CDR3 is CASSDGSLPAEAFF. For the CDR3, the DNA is TGTGCCAGCAGTGATGGCAGTCTTCCCGCTGAAGCTTTCTTT.

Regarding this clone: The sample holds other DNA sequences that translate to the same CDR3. The CDR3 DNA follows: TGTGCCAGCAGTTTACGGGCCCGGAACACTGAAGCTTTCTTT. Amino acid sequence: CASSLRARNTEAFF. The gene calls are TRBV28 and TRBJ1-1; D call uncertain. Trimming pared 2 bases from V and 1 base from J, leaving 8 bases between. This CDR3 is built from 14 residues. Germline CDR1 reads MDHEN; CDR2 reads SYDVKM.

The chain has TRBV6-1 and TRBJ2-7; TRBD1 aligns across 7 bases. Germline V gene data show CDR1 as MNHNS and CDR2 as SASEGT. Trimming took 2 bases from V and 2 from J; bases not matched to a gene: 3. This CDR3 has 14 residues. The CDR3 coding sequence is TGTGCCAGCAGTGAAATCGGACAGGCCTACGAGCAGTACTTC. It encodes CASSEIGQAYEQYF.

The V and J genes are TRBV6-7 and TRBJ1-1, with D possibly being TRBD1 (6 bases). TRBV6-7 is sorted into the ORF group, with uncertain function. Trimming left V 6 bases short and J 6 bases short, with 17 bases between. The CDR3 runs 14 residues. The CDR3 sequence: CASRPDSCPPEAFF. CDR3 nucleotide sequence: TGTGCCAGCAGACCGGACAGTTGCCCCCCTGAAGCTTTCTTT.

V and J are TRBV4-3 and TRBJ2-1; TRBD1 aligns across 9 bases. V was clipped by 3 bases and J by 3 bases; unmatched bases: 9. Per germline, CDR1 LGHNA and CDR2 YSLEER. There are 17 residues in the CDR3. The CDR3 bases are TGCGCCAGCAGCCAGGAAACAGGGGGCCAGGTCTACAATGAGCAGTTCTTC. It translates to CASSQETGGQVYNEQFF.

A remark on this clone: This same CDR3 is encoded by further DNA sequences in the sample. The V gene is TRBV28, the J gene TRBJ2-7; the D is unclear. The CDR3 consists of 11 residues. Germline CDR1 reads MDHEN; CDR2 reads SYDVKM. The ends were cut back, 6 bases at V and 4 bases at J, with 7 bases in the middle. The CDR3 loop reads CASSSRYEQYF. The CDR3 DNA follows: TGTGCCAGCAGCTCCCGGTACGAGCAGTACTTC.

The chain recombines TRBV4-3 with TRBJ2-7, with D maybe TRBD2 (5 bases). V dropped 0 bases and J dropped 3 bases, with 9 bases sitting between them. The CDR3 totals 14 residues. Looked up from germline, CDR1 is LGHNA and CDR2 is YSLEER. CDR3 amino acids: CASSQETGDYEQYF. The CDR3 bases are TGCGCCAGCAGCCAAGAAACCGGGGACTACGAGCAGTACTTC.

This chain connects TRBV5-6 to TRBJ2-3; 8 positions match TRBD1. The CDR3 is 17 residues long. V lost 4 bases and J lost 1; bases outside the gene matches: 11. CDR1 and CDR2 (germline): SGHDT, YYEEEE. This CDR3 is CASSRPTGDGRTDTQYF. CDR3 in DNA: TGTGCCAGCAGCAGACCGACAGGGGATGGTCGCACAGATACGCAGTATTTT.

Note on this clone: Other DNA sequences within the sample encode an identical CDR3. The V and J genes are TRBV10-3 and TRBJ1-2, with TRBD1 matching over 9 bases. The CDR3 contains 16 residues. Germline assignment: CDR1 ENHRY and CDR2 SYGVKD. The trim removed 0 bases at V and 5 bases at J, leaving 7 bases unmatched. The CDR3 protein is CAISESGTGMGYGYTF. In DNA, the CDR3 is TGTGCCATCAGTGAGTCCGGGACAGGGATGGGGTATGGCTACACCTTC.

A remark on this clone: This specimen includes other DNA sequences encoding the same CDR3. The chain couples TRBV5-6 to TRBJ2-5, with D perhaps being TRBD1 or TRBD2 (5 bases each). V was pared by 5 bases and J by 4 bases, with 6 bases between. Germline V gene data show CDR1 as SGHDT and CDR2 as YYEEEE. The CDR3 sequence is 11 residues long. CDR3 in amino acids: CASSGGETQYF. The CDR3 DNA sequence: TGTGCCAGCAGTGGGGGAGAGACCCAGTACTTC. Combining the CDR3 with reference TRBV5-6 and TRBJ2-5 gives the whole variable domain DAGVTQSPTHLIKTRGQQVTLRCSPKSGHDTVSWYQQALGQGPQFIFQYYEEEERQRGNFPDRFSGHQFPNYSSELNVNALLLGDSALYLCASSGGETQYFGPGTRLLVL.

CDR3 in DNA: TGTGCCAGCAGCTTGTGGCAGTATAATTCACCCCTCCACTTT. Amino acid sequence: CASSLWQYNSPLHF. The V and J genes are TRBV5-6 and TRBJ1-6; D is unclear. The CDR3 extends over 14 amino acids. Germline V gene data show CDR1 as SGHDT and CDR2 as YYEEEE. Trimming shortened V by 1 base and J by 4 bases, and 6 bases separated the two germline ends.

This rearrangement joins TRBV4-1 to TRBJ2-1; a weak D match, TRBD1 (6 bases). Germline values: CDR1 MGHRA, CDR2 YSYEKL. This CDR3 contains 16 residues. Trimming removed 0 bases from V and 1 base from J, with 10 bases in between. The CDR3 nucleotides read TGCGCCAGCAGCCAAGAAAGAGGGGGATCCTACAATGAGCAGTTCTTC. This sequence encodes CASSQERGGSYNEQFF.

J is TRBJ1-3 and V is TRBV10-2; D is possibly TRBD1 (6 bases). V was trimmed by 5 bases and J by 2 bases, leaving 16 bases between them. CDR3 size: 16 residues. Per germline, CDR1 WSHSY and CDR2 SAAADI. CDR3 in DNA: TGCGCCAGCAGTCTCGAGGGGGAGATTACTGGAAACACCATATATTTT. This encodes CASSLEGEITGNTIYF.